This T cell receptor (beta chain) was found in a study of control samples from healthy donors and cancer patients. Measured with immunoSEQ multiplex PCR; TCRdb has only the in-frame clones, and not every one. This sample's clone table lists approximately 190,000 clones. Trimming removed 2 bases at V and 5 bases at J, with 10 bases between. The CDR3 runs 13 residues. Germline assignment: CDR1 SGHTA and CDR2 FQGNSA. The TCR comes from a woman aged 25-40 years in good health. The specimen was blood. The rearrangement uses TRBV7-2 and TRBJ2-7; perhaps TRBD1 as D (5 bases). The CDR3 is CASSLRTRDEQYF. Written as DNA, the CDR3 is TGTGCCAGCAGCTTAAGGACACGGGACGAGCAGTACTTC.